These 12 T cell receptor beta chains originate from one sample sequenced in a study of technical replicates of blood from a handful of donors. The data were produced by immunoSEQ multiplex PCR, yet TCRdb's version contains in-frame clones alone and is incomplete. This table holds roughly 80,000 clones, about 89% found once. The sequencing sample was made of T cells isolated from PBMCs. These receptors came from a human donor in good health.

This clone was detected only a few times. The chain recombines TRBV5-1 with TRBJ1-5; possible D gene TRBD1, 6 bases. Trimming pared 4 bases from V and 4 bases from J, leaving 12 bases between. The CDR3 length is 14 residues. Germline V gene sequence: CDR1 SGHRS, CDR2 YFSETQ. In nucleotides, the CDR3 is TGCGCCAGCAGCCCCGGACAGTTTAATCAGCCCCAGCATTTT. It encodes CASSPGQFNQPQHF.

The rearrangement links TRBV18 to TRBJ2-5, with 10 bases lining up with TRBD1. Germline loops: CDR1 KGHSH, CDR2 LQKENI. Trimming cost V 5 bases and J 4 bases; bases outside gene matches: 7. The CDR3 totals 15 residues. The CDR3 DNA is TGTGCCAGCTCAAGACGACAGGGGGCGCTAGAGACCCAGTACTTC. The encoded protein is CASSRRQGALETQYF.

The V gene is TRBV7-6, the J gene TRBJ2-7; 12 nucleotides line up with TRBD1. The CDR3 totals 14 residues. Germline V gene data show CDR1 as SGHVS and CDR2 as FNYEAQ. With 7 bases clipped from V and 6 bases from J, the junction kept 7 bases outside the gene matches. CDR3 coding DNA: TGTGCCAGCAACATGGGACAGGGGGCGACCGAGCAGTACTTC. Protein sequence: CASNMGQGATEQYF.

V gene TRBV10-3 combines with J gene TRBJ1-2; D remains unclear. The V end was cut by 0 bases, the J end by 4 bases, with 12 bases between. Looked up from germline, CDR1 is ENHRY and CDR2 is SYGVKD. The CDR3 has 15 residues. The CDR3, as DNA: TGTGCCATCAGTGAGTCGGAGGGCGTCCCCTATGGCTACACCTTC. As protein: CAISESEGVPYGYTF.

This clone occurred once. This chain links TRBV21-1 with TRBJ2-1; the table calls TRBD2, which could not be checked here. TRBV21-1 is annotated as a pseudogene. The CDR3 totals 16 residues. The CDR3 DNA follows: TGTGCCAGCGGGAAAGATGGAGCGGGATTCTACAATGAGCAGTTCTTC. Amino acid sequence: CASGKDGAGFYNEQFF.

The rearrangement links TRBV28 to TRBJ2-7; D possibly corresponds to TRBD1 (5 bases). V was cut by 4 bases and J by 12 bases, with 13 bases left in between. Germline CDR1 and CDR2: MDHEN and SYDVKM. The CDR3 runs to 11 residues. The CDR3 here is CASSSPRQWYF. The CDR3 DNA reads TGTGCCAGCAGTTCGCCAAGACAGTGGTACTTC.

This chain connects TRBV11-2 to TRBJ2-7; 7 bases are a match to TRBD2. Germline CDR1 SGHAT, CDR2 FQNNGV. CDR3 size: 14 residues. V lost 3 bases to trimming and J lost 3 bases; unmatched junction nucleotides: 5. CDR3 amino acids: CASSFSSGLYEQYF. In DNA, the CDR3 is TGTGCCAGCAGCTTTTCTAGCGGCCTCTACGAGCAGTACTTC.

The chain recombines TRBV5-4 with TRBJ2-1; 13 nucleotides align to TRBD2. The trim removed 5 bases at V and 8 bases at J, leaving 13 bases unmatched. From germline, CDR1 is SGHNT and CDR2 YYREEE (reference sequence). The CDR3 is made up of 17 amino acids. The CDR3 protein is CASRKPGTSGILDEQFF. CDR3 coding DNA: TGTGCCAGCAGGAAACCAGGGACTAGCGGGATTTTAGATGAGCAGTTCTTC.

This clone was seen a handful of times. V and J are TRBV7-3 and TRBJ1-1; D is uncertain. This CDR3 has 14 residues. CDR1 and CDR2 from the germline V gene are SGHTA and FQGTGA. V was cut by 2 bases and J by 4 bases, with 11 bases left in between. CDR3 region: CASSLGPSSTEAFF. Here the CDR3 DNA reads TGTGCCAGCAGCTTAGGGCCCTCAAGCACTGAAGCTTTCTTT.

This chain uses TRBV29-1 with TRBJ1-1; D might be TRBD1 (6 bases). Germline loops: CDR1 SQVTM, CDR2 ANQGSEA. The CDR3 is 13 amino acids. V was trimmed by 5 bases and J by 5 bases, leaving 15 bases between them. The CDR3 sequence is CSVWDNWGTEAFF. The CDR3 nucleotides read TGCAGCGTTTGGGACAATTGGGGTACTGAAGCTTTCTTT.

The chain combines TRBV27 with TRBJ1-5; D is uncertain. Germline loops: CDR1 MNHEY, CDR2 SMNVEV (reference sequence). This CDR3 spans 14 amino acids. Trimming shortened V by 0 bases and J by 5 bases, and 8 bases separated the two germline ends. CDR3 in amino acids: CASSLSAGYQPQHF. The CDR3 DNA follows: TGTGCCAGCAGTTTATCGGCAGGATATCAGCCCCAGCATTTT.

The V call is TRBV7-6, the J call TRBJ2-2, with 7 bases aligning to TRBD1. Trimming took 3 bases from V and 5 from J; bases not matched to a gene: 12. The CDR3 is made up of 17 amino acids. Germline V CDR1 and CDR2: SGHVS, FNYEAQ. The CDR3 sequence: CASSLYLDREVTGELFF. In DNA form, the CDR3 reads TGTGCCAGCAGCTTGTATTTAGACAGGGAAGTAACCGGGGAGCTGTTTTTT.